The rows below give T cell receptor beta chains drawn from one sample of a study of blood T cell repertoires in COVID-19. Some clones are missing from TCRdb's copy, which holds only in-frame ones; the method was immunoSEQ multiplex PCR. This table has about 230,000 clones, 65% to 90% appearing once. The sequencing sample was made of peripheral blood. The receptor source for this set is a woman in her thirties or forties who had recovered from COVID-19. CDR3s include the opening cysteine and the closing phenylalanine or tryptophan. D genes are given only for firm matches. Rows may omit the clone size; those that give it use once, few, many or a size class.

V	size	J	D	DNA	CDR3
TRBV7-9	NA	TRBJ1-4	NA	TGTGCCAGCAGCGCCCTAAATGAAAAACTGTTTTTT	CASSALNEKLFF
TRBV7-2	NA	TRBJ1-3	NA	TGTGCCAGCAGCTCTTGGGCCTCCTTGGGAAACACCATATATTTT	CASSSWASLGNTIYF
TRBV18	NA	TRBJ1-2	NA	TGTGCCAGCTCACCTAATTTCAGGGGCACCTTTGGCTACACCTTC	CASSPNFRGTFGYTF
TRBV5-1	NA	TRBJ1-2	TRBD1	TGCGCCAGCAGCGAAAACAGGGGCTCCAACTATGGCTACACCTTC	CASSENRGSNYGYTF
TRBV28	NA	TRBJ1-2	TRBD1	TGTGCCAGCAGGACTTCGGACAGGGGGCTGGGTGGCTACACCTTC	CASRTSDRGLGGYTF
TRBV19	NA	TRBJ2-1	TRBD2	TGTGCCAGTAGTCTAAGGACTAGCGGGGCTAATGAGCAGTTCTTC	CASSLRTSGANEQFF
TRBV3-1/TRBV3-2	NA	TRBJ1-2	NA	TGTGCCAGCAGCCAAATGACAATTGGGGCCTATGGCTACACCTTC	CASSQMTIGAYGYTF
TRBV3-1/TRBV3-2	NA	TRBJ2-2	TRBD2	TGTGCCACCCCTAGCGGGGGGACCGGGGAGCTGTTTTTT	CATPSGGTGELFF
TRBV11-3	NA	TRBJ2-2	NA	TGTGCCAGCAGCTTAGTTCTTTCAGGGGACACCGGGGAGCTGTTTTTT	CASSLVLSGDTGELFF
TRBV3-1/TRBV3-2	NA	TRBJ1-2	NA	TGTGCCAGCAGCCATCTAGGGGGTGACTATGGCTACACCTTC	CASSHLGGDYGYTF
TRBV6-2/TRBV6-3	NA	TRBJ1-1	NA	TGTGCCAGCAGTTATAGGGGGGGGAGCACTGAAGCTTTCTTT	CASSYRGGSTEAFF
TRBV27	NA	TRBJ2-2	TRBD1	TGTGCCAGTTTTGGACAGGGACTTCGGAACACCGGGGAGCTGTTTTTT	CASFGQGLRNTGELFF
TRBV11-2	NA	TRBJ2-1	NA	TGTGCCAGCAGTCGAGGCTGGGGCGGATTCAATGAGCAGTTCTTC	CASSRGWGGFNEQFF
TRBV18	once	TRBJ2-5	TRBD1	TGTGCCAGCTCACGGGGGACAGGGAGTTTGGAGACCCAGTACTTC	CASSRGTGSLETQYF
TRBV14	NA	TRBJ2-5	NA	TGTGCCAGCAGCCAAAGGACAGAGGAGACCCAGTACTTC	CASSQRTEETQYF
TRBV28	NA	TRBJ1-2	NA	TGTGCCAGCAGTCCCGGGTCAACTAACTATGGCTACACCTTC	CASSPGSTNYGYTF
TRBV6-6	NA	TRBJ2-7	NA	TGTGCCAGCAGTTTAAGACAGATTGCGGTCGACGAGCAGTACTTC	CASSLRQIAVDEQYF
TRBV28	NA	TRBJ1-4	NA	TGTGCCAGCAGTTTAAGTGGACTTAATGAAAAACTGTTTTTT	CASSLSGLNEKLFF
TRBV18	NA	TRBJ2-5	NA	TGTGCCAGCTCACCAGGGGCTGGGGAGACCCAGTACTTC	CASSPGAGETQYF
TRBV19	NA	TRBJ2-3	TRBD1	TGTGCCAGTAGCCAGGGGGCCGATACGCAGTATTTT	CASSQGADTQYF
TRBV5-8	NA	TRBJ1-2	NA	TGTGCCAGCAGCTTATTACAGGGAGTCGATGGCTACACCTTC	CASSLLQGVDGYTF
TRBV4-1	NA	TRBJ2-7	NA	TGCGCCAGCAGCCAAGCAGCGAGCGCAGTTACCTACGAGCAGTACTTC	CASSQAASAVTYEQYF
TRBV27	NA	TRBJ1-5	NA	TGTGCCAGCAGTTCGACAGGCCACAATCAGCCCCAGCATTTT	CASSSTGHNQPQHF
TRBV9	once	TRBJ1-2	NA	TGTGCCAGCAGCGTACGCTCAGGGAGGAATGGCTACACCTTC	CASSVRSGRNGYTF
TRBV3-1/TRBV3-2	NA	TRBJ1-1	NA	TGTGCCAGCAGCCAAGGCAATCACCTACTTAACACTGAAGCTTTCTTT	CASSQGNHLLNTEAFF
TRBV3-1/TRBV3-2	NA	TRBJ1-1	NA	TGTGCCAGCAGCCCCCGGGTCGCAAACACTGAAGCTTTCTTT	CASSPRVANTEAFF
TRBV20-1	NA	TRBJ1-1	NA	TGCAGTGCTAGTACTCGAGCCACTGAAGCTTTCTTT	CSASTRATEAFF
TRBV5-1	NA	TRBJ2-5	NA	TGCGCCAGCAGCTTGACCCGTCGCGAGGAGACCCAGTACTTC	CASSLTRREETQYF
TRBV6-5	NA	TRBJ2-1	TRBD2	TGTGCCAGTAGCGGGGGGGCCGGAAGCAATGAGCAGTTCTTC	CASSGGAGSNEQFF
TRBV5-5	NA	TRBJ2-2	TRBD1	TGTGCCAGCAGCGCCACGGGACAGGCAGACACCGGGGAGCTGTTTTTT	CASSATGQADTGELFF
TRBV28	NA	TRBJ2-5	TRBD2	TGTGCCAGCAGTGTCCTTGGGGGGGACCAAGAGACCCAGTACTTC	CASSVLGGDQETQYF
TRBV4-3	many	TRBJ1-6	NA	TGCGCCAGCAGCCAAACGGGACTGTATAATTCACCCCTCCACTTT	CASSQTGLYNSPLHF
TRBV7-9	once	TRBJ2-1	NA	TGTGCCAGCAGCTTGACAGCCCAGCATGAGCAGTTCTTC	CASSLTAQHEQFF
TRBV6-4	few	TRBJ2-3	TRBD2	TGTGCCAGCAGTGAAACTAGCGGGGGCACAGATACGCAGTATTTT	CASSETSGGTDTQYF
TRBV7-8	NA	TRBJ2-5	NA	TGTGCCAGCAGCGGGTACGGGACACACCAAGAGACCCAGTACTTC	CASSGYGTHQETQYF
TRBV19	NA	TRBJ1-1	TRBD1	TGTGCCAGTAGTAAACAGGGGGCCTCGAGCACTGAAGCTTTCTTT	CASSKQGASSTEAFF
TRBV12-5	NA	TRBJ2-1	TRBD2	TGTGCTAGTGGTTCCGCCGGGACTAGCGGGGGGGCCGTCTACAATGAGCAGTTCTTC	CASGSAGTSGGAVYNEQFF
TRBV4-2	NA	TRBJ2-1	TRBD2	TGTGCCAGCAGCCCGAAGACTAGCGGGGACAATGAGCAGTTCTTC	CASSPKTSGDNEQFF
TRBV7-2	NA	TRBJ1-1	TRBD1	TGTGCCAGCAGCTACGACAGGGTCACTGAAGCTTTCTTT	CASSYDRVTEAFF
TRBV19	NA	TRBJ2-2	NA	TGTGCCAGTAGGAGGACCGGGGAGCTGTTTTTT	CASRRTGELFF
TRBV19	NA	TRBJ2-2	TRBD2	TGTGCCACAAAAGCGGGGCGGAACACCGGGGAGCTGTTTTTT	CATKAGRNTGELFF
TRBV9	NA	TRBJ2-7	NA	TGTGCCAGCAGCGTCGCTAGAAACTCCTACGAGCAGTACTTC	CASSVARNSYEQYF
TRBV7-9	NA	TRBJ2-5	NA	TGTGCCAGCAGCTTCGGTGAACTAGCATCGGAGACCCAGTACTTC	CASSFGELASETQYF
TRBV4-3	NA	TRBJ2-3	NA	TGCGCCAGCAGCCAAGAAAACAGGGGCACAGATACGCAGTATTTT	CASSQENRGTDTQYF
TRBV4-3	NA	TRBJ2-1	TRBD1	TGCGCCAGCAGCCAAGACAGGGGGCCCTACAATGAGCAGTTCTTC	CASSQDRGPYNEQFF
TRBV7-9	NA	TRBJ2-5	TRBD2	TGTGCCAGCAGCGTGACTAGCGGGGCGAGAAAAGAGACCCAGTACTTC	CASSVTSGARKETQYF
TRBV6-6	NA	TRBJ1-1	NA	TGTGCCAGTCATCAAGGGGCCATGAACACTGAAGCTTTCTTT	CASHQGAMNTEAFF
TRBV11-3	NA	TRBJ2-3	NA	TGTGCCAGCAGCCTCACAAATCCTACAGGCCCAGATACGCAGTATTTT	CASSLTNPTGPDTQYF
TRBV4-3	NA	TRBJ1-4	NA	TGCGCCAGCAGCCAAGATCCAGCAACTAATGAAAAACTGTTTTTT	CASSQDPATNEKLFF
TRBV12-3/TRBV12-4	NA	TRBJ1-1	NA	TGTGCCAGCAGTTTTAACCAGGGCTCTGAAGCTTTCTTT	CASSFNQGSEAFF
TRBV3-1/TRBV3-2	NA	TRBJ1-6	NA	TGTGCCAGCAGAGACTGGAGCTCCTATAATTCACCCCTCCACTTT	CASRDWSSYNSPLHF
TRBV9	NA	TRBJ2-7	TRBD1	TGTGCCAGCAGCCCCAGGGGACAGGCATCCTACGAGCAGTACTTC	CASSPRGQASYEQYF
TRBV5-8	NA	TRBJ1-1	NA	TGTGCCAGCAGCTTGGGGGGCAGAGGGAACACTGAAGCTTTCTTT	CASSLGGRGNTEAFF
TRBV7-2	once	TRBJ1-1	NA	TGTGCCAGCAGCGAACAACTCGCAGGGGAAGCTTTCTTT	CASSEQLAGEAFF
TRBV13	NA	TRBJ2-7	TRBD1	TGTGCCAGCAGCCGACAGGGAACCCAATACGAGCAGTACTTC	CASSRQGTQYEQYF
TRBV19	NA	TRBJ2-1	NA	TGTGCCAGTAGTGCCACTACCTACAATGAGCAGTTCTTC	CASSATTYNEQFF
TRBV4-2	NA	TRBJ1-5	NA	TGTGCCAGCAGCCCTGGTCGTGGACTATCGGATCAGCCCCAGCATTTT	CASSPGRGLSDQPQHF
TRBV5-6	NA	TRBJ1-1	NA	TGTGCCAGCAGCTTGTCTCGGGGGGCGACTGAAGCTTTCTTT	CASSLSRGATEAFF